This T cell receptor beta chain appears in the sequencing data of a study of shared clonotypes between healthy human individuals. Germline CDR1 is SGHVS and CDR2 is FNYEAQ. The V and J ends lost 3 bases and 5 bases respectively, with 14 bases between them. The CDR3 extends over 14 amino acids. The method was immunoSEQ multiplex PCR; TCRdb's version includes in-frame clones alone and lacks a portion of them. The sample holds roughly 100,000 clones, roughly 70% seen once. Study results and caveats: Sampling used blood alone; tissue repertoires probably differ.

Note on this clone: Its antigen is still unknown.

The clonotype originates from a woman in her 30s in good health. V gene TRBV7-6 combines with J gene TRBJ2-7; TRBD1 or TRBD2 may be the D gene (6 bases each). Sequencing input: memory CD8+ T cells sorted from blood. Subset of the sample: CD45RO+ cells pooled with CCR7-negative TemRA cells. The CDR3 spells CASSLGGGLDEQYF. In nucleotides, the CDR3 is TGTGCCAGCAGCTTGGGGGGCGGCCTAGACGAGCAGTACTTC.